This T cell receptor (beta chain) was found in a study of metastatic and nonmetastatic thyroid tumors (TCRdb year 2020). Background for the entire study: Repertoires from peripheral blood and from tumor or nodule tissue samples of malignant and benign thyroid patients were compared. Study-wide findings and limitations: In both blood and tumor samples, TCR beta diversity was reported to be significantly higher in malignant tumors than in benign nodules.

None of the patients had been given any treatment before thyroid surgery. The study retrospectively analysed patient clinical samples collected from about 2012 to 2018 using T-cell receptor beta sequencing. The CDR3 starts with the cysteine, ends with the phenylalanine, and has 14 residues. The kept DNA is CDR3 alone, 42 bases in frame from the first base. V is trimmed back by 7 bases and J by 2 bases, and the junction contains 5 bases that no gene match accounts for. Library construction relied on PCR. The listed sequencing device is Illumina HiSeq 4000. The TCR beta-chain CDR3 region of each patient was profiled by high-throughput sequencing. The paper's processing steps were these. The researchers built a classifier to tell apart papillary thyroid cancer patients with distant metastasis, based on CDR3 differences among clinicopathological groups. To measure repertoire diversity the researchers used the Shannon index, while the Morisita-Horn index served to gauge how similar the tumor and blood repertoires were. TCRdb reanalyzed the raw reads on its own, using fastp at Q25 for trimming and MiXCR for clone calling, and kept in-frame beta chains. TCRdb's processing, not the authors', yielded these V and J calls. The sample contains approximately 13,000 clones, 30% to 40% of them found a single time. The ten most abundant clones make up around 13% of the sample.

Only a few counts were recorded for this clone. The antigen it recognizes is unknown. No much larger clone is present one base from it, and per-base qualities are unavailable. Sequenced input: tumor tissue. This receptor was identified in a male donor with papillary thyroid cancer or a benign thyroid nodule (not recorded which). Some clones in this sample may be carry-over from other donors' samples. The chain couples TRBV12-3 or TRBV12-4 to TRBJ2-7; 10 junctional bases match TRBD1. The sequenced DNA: TGTGCCAGCACCCCGGGGACAGGGGCCTACGAGCAGTACTTC. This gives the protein CASTPGTGAYEQYF.